This T cell receptor beta chain came from a study of molecular identifiers for immune sequencing clone quantification. Bulk libraries came from a prior protocol with listed TCR primers. MiXCR, applied by TCRdb to the PCR reads, yields one record per CDR3 protein. This sample has about 640,000 distinct CDR3 sequences, with 20% found just once. Germline V gives CDR1 KGHDR, CDR2 SFDVKD. V was clipped by 5 bases and J by 3 bases; unmatched bases: 2. CDR3 length: 14 amino acids. Naive CD8 libraries were made from roughly 20,000 to 1,000,000 sorted cells, and they used 10%, 30% or 50% RNA. Naive CD8 T cells were FACS-sorted by CD8+CD4-CCR7+CD45RA+ markers.

The chain uses TRBV24-1 and TRBJ2-3; 9 bases map to TRBD1. The TCR originated in a human donor in good health. Some libraries in this study had Jurkat cell RNA spiked in. Source material: naive CD8+ T cells from blood, with Jurkat cell RNA spiked in. Subset: FACS-sorted CD8+CD4-CCR7+CD45RA+ naive T cells. CDR3 bases: TGTGCCACCAGTGTTGGGACAGGGACAGATACGCAGTATTTT. Its protein product is CATSVGTGTDTQYF.